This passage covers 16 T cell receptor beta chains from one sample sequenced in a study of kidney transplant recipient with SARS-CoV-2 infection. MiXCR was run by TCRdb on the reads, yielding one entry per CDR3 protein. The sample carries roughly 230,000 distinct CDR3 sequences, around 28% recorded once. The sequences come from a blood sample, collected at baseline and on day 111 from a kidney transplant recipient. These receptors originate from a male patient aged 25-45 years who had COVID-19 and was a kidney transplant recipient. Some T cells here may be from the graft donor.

CDR3 DNA sequence: TGCGCCAGCAGCCTCACTCCCGACAGTGAAGAGACCCAGTACTTC. This translates into CASSLTPDSEETQYF. The chain carries TRBV5-1 and TRBJ2-5; TRBD1 might be the D (5 bases). The germline CDR1 and CDR2 sequences are SGHRS and YFSETQ. V lost 4 bases and J 3 bases, leaving 16 bases between the germline ends. This CDR3 region has 15 residues.

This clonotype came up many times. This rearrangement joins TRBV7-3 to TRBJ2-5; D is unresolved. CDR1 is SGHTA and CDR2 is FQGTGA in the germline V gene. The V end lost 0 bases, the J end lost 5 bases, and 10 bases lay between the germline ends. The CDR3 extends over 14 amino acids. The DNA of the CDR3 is TGTGCCAGCAGCTTAACCGGGTTTGCGGAGACCCAGTACTTC. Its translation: CASSLTGFAETQYF.

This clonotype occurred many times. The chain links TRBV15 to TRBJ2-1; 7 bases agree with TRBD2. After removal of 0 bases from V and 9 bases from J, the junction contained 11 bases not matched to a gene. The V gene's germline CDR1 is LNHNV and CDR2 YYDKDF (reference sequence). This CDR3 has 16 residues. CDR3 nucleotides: TGTGCCACCAGCAGAGATGTCGGTAGCGGGTGGGGTGAGCAGTTCTTC. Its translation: CATSRDVGSGWGEQFF.

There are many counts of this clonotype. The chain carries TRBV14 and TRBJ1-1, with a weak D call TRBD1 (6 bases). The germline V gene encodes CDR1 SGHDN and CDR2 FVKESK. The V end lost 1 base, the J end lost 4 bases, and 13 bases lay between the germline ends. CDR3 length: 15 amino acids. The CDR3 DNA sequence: TGTGCCAGCAGCCAAGCTGGGACAAGAGGCACTGAAGCTTTCTTT. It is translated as CASSQAGTRGTEAFF.

The CDR3 DNA is TGCAATGCCCACGAACCTAGCGGGAGCTCCTACAATGAGCAGTTCTTC. This translates into CNAHEPSGSSYNEQFF. The gene calls are TRBV20-1 and TRBJ2-1, with 10 nucleotides matching TRBD2. Germline V gives CDR1 DFQATT, CDR2 SNEGSKA (reference sequence). This CDR3 region has 16 residues.

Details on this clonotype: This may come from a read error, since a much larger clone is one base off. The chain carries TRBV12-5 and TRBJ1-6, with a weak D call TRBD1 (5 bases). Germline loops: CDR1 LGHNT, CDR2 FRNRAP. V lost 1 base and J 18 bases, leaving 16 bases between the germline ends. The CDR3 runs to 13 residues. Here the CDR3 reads CASGLEGDRPPHF. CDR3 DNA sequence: TGTGCTAGTGGTTTGGAAGGGGACCGACCGCCCCACTTT.

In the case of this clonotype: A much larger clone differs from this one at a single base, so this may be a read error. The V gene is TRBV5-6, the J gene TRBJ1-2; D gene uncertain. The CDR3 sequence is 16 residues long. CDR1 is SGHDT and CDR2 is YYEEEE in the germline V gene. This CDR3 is CASHGCNSRKTYDYTF. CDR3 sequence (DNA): TGTGCCAGCCATGGCTGCAATAGTCGAAAGACCTATGACTACACCTTC.

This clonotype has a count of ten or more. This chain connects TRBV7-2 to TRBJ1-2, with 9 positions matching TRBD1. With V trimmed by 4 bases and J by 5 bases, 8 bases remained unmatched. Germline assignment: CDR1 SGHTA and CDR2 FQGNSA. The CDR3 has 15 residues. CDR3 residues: CASSSSWDRVYGYTF. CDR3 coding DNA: TGTGCCAGCAGCTCCTCGTGGGACAGGGTTTATGGCTACACCTTC.

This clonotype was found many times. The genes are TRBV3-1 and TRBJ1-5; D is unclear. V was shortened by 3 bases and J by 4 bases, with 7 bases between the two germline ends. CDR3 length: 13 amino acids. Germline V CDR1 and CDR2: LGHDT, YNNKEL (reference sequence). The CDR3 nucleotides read TGTGCCAGCAGCCAGGCCGGAAATCAGCCCCAGCATTTT. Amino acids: CASSQAGNQPQHF.

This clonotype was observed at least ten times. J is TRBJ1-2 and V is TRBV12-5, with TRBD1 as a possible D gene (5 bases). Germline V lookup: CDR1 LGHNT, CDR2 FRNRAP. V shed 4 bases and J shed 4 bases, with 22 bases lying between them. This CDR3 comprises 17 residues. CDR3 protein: CASGSSNLQGKTYGYTF. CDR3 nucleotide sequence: TGTGCTAGTGGTTCCTCGAATTTGCAGGGAAAGACCTATGGCTACACCTTC.

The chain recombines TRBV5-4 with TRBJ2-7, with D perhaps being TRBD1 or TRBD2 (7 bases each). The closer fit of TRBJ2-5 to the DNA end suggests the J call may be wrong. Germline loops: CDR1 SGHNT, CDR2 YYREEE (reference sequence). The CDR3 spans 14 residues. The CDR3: CASSFWREGATQYF. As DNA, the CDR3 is TGTGCCAGCAGCTTTTGGAGGGAGGGGGCGACCCAGTACTTC.

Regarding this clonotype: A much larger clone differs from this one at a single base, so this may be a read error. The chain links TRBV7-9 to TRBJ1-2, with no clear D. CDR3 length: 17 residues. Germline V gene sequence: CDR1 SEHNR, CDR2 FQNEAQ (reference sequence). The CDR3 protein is CASSCHPYHGKTYGHTF. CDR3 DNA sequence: TGTGCCAGCAGCTGCCATCCATACCATGGAAAGACCTATGGCCACACCTTC. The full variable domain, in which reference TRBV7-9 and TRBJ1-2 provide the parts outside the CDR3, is DTGVSQNPRHKITKRGQNVTFRCDPISEHNRLYWYRQTLGQGPEFLTYFQNEAQLEKSRLLSDRFSAERPKGSFSTLEIQRTEQGDSAMYLCASSCHPYHGKTYGHTFGSGTRLTVV.

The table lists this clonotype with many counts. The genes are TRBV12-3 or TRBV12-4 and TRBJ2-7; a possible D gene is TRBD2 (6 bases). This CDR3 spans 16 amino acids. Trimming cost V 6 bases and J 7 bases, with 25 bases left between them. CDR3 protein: CASSQDGKGLHEEQYF. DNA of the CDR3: TGTGCCAGCAGCCAGGACGGGAAGGGACTCCATGAGGAGCAGTACTTC.

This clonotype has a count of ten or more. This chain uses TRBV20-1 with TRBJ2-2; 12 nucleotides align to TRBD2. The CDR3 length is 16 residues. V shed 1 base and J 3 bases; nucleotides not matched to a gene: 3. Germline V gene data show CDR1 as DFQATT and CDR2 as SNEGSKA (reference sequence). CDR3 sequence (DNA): TGCAGTGCTAGAGGACCTAGCGGGGGGGACACCGGGGAGCTGTTTTTT. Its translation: CSARGPSGGDTGELFF.

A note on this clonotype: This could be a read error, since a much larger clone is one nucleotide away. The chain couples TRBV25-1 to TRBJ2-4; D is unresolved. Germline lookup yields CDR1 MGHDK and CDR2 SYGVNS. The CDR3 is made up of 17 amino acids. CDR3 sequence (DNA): TGTGCCAGCAGTTTGTTCTCAGAACTGGGAAAGACCTATGGCTACATCTTC. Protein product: CASSLFSELGKTYGYIF.

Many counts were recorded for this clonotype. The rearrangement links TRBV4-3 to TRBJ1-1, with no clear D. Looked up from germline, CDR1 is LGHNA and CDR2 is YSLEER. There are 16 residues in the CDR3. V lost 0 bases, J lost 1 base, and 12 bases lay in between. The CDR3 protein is CASSQEPAAGNTEAFF. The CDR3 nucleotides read TGCGCCAGCAGCCAAGAGCCAGCGGCGGGGAACACTGAAGCTTTCTTT.